A single sample is the source of the 19 T cell receptor beta chains below, sequenced in a study of neurological immune-mediated disorders. TCRdb re-called the 5' RACE reads with MiXCR, one entry per CDR3 protein. The sample lists roughly 60,000 distinct CDR3 sequences, around 4.8% occurring once. Sequencing used PBMCs. The receptors originated from a woman aged 45-60 years with multiple sclerosis.

This clonotype came up many times. The V gene is TRBV12-3 or TRBV12-4, the J gene TRBJ1-2; no clear D. The germline V and J ends were trimmed by 3 bases and 5 bases, with 1 base remaining between them. This CDR3 comprises 10 residues. The DNA of the CDR3 is TGTGCCAGCAGTTTGTATGGCTACACCTTC. This gives the protein CASSLYGYTF.

This clonotype has at least ten counts. V usage is TRBV20-1 and J usage is TRBJ2-7; the D gene is possibly TRBD1 (5 bases). In germline, CDR1 is DFQATT, CDR2 SNEGSKA (reference sequence). This CDR3 contains 13 residues. Trimming stripped 1 base from V and 5 bases from J, with 12 bases between. The CDR3 region has the DNA TGCAGTGCTAGAGCGGCAGGGTCCCACGAGCAGTACTTC. Its protein product is CSARAAGSHEQYF.

This clonotype showed up many times. The CDR3 DNA reads TGTGCCAGCAGTGTCCTTTATGGCTACACCTTC. This sequence encodes CASSVLYGYTF. The V call is TRBV2, the J call TRBJ1-2; no firm D call. Germline V gene data show CDR1 as SNHLY and CDR2 as FYNNEI. Trimming stripped 4 bases from V and 5 bases from J, with 5 bases between. The CDR3 runs to 11 residues.

This clonotype has a count of ten or more. V and J are TRBV29-1 and TRBJ2-7; 7 positions match TRBD1. The CDR3 is 13 residues long. V shed 5 bases and J 0 bases; nucleotides not matched to a gene: 4. Germline assignment: CDR1 SQVTM and CDR2 ANQGSEA. The CDR3 coding sequence is TGCAGCGTTAGGGACAGCCGCTCCTACGAGCAGTACGTC. It is translated as CSVRDSRSYEQYV.

The sample holds many counts of this clonotype. This chain uses TRBV20-1 with TRBJ2-1, with D perhaps matching TRBD2 (6 bases). V lost 6 bases, J lost 1 base, and 16 bases lay in between. Per the germline V gene, CDR1 is DFQATT and CDR2 is SNEGSKA (reference sequence). The CDR3 extends over 15 amino acids. The CDR3, as DNA: TGCAGTGCCCCTTGGGACTTTTATTCCTACAATGAGCAGTTCTTC. Translated, it gives CSAPWDFYSYNEQFF.

In this sample, this clonotype turned up many times. The J gene is TRBJ2-3, the V gene TRBV12-5; D uncertain. V dropped 2 bases and J dropped 5 bases, with 11 bases sitting between them. The CDR3 is 14 residues long. From germline, CDR1 is LGHNT and CDR2 FRNRAP. The CDR3 region is CASGLITNQDTQYF. Here the CDR3 DNA reads TGTGCTAGTGGTTTGATCACAAATCAAGATACGCAGTATTTT.

This clonotype was observed many times. CDR3 sequence reads: CSARRGAEGYNEQFF. The CDR3 DNA reads as TGCAGTGCTAGAAGGGGGGCCGAGGGATACAATGAGCAGTTCTTC. The J gene is TRBJ2-1, the V gene TRBV20-1; either TRBD1 or TRBD2 may supply D (6 bases each). The CDR3 is made up of 15 amino acids. CDR1 and CDR2 (germline): DFQATT, SNEGSKA (reference sequence). Trimming removed 2 bases from V and 4 bases from J, with 15 bases in between.

This clonotype was picked up many times. The chain has TRBV9 and TRBJ1-1; weak D call: TRBD1 (5 bases). The CDR3 has 13 residues. V lost 3 bases, J lost 7 bases, and 13 bases lay in between. In germline, CDR1 is SGDLS, CDR2 YYNGEE. The CDR3, as DNA: TGTGCCAGCAGCGCCGGGTGGGACCGTGAAGCTTTCTTT. Its translation is CASSAGWDREAFF.

This clonotype was observed many times. V gene TRBV4-3 combines with J gene TRBJ2-3; a weak D match, TRBD1 (5 bases). In germline, CDR1 is LGHNA, CDR2 YSLEER. V was clipped by 0 bases and J by 2 bases, with 9 bases between them. This CDR3 contains 15 residues. This chain's CDR3 is CASSQERTHTDTQYF. The DNA for the CDR3 is TGCGCCAGCAGCCAAGAAAGGACACACACAGATACGCAGTATTTT.

The J gene is TRBJ1-6, the V gene TRBV6-5, with a possible D match to TRBD1 (6 bases). CDR3 length: 16 residues. V lost 5 bases and J 5 bases, leaving 16 bases between the germline ends. Germline V gene sequence: CDR1 MNHEY, CDR2 SVGAGI. Here the CDR3 reads CASSVSGTRHNSPLHF. For the CDR3, the DNA is TGTGCCAGCAGTGTTTCTGGGACACGACATAATTCACCCCTCCACTTT.

This clonotype was recorded at least ten times. The rearrangement joins TRBV5-1 to TRBJ2-2; 10 positions match TRBD1. Germline V gene data show CDR1 as SGHRS and CDR2 as YFSETQ. With V trimmed by 2 bases and J by 15 bases, 7 bases remained unmatched. The CDR3 totals 13 residues. CDR3 coding DNA: TGCGCCAGCAGCTTCCGGGACAGGGGTTCAGTGTTTTTT. Translated, it gives CASSFRDRGSVFF. The full variable domain, in which reference TRBV5-1 and TRBJ2-2 provide the parts outside the CDR3, is KAGVTQTPRYLIKTRGQQVTLSCSPISGHRSVSWYQQTPGQGLQFLFEYFSETQRNKGNFPGRFSGRQFSNSRSEMNVSTLELGDSALYLCASSFRDRGSVFFGEGSRLTVL.

This clonotype was seen repeatedly, ten times or more. The V and J genes are TRBV12-3 or TRBV12-4 and TRBJ1-1; no reliable D call. This CDR3 contains 14 residues. The V and J ends lost 8 bases and 0 bases respectively, with 13 bases between them. The DNA of the CDR3 is TGTGCCAGCGAAGTTACCAATTTGAACACTGAAGCTTTCTTT. It is translated as CASEVTNLNTEAFF.

Regarding this clonotype: A read error may be the cause here, since a much bigger clone is one base away. The V call is TRBV20-1, the J call TRBJ2-7; D perhaps matches TRBD1 (6 bases). V was trimmed by 3 bases and J by 0 bases, leaving 15 bases between them. The CDR3 has 15 residues. Germline V gene lookup returns CDR1 DFQATT and CDR2 SNEGSKA (reference sequence). The CDR3 bases are TGCAGTGCTAGTGCAGGGGACCTACTCTCCTACGAGCAGTACTTC. Amino acids: CSASAGDLLSYEQYF.

This clonotype was seen a handful of times. The V call is TRBV5-1, the J call TRBJ1-1, with D perhaps matching TRBD1 (5 bases). Germline V lookup: CDR1 SGHRS, CDR2 YFSETQ. This CDR3 contains 14 residues. V was clipped by 4 bases and J by 1 base, with 11 bases between them. The CDR3 DNA follows: TGCGCCAGCAGCCCGGGACTCCAGAACACTGAAGCTTTCTTT. Its protein is CASSPGLQNTEAFF. Full variable domain (remainder filled in from reference TRBV5-1 and TRBJ1-1): KAGVTQTPRYLIKTRGQQVTLSCSPISGHRSVSWYQQTPGQGLQFLFEYFSETQRNKGNFPGRFSGRQFSNSRSEMNVSTLELGDSALYLCASSPGLQNTEAFFGQGTRLTVV.

This clonotype was seen many times. The chain joins TRBV6-5 to TRBJ2-3; D is unclear. This CDR3 is 13 amino acids long. Germline V gene data show CDR1 as MNHEY and CDR2 as SVGAGI. The V and J ends lost 0 bases and 9 bases respectively, with 10 bases between them. This CDR3 reads CASSYSTARTQYF. Written as DNA, the CDR3 is TGTGCCAGCAGTTACTCTACGGCCCGGACGCAGTATTTT.

In its sample, this clonotype was seen many times. The genes are TRBV14 and TRBJ1-1, with D uncertain. CDR1 and CDR2 (germline): SGHDN, FVKESK. V lost 0 bases, J lost 5 bases, and 10 bases lay in between. This CDR3 comprises 14 residues. The DNA for the CDR3 is TGTGCCAGCAGCCAAGAGGGCCGGGGTACTGAAGCTTTCTTT. This translates into CASSQEGRGTEAFF.

Only a few counts were recorded for this clonotype. This may arise from a read error, as a much more abundant clone is one base away. J is TRBJ1-1 and V is TRBV20-1; D unclear. V lost 5 bases and J lost 2, with 9 bases in between. This CDR3 is built from 12 residues. Looked up from germline, CDR1 is DFQATT and CDR2 is SNEGSKA (reference sequence). The CDR3 reads CSAGERNTEAFF. CDR3 nucleotides: TGCAGTGCTGGTGAAAGAAACACTGAAGCTTTCTTT.

Ten or more counts support this clonotype. The chain carries TRBV5-1 and TRBJ1-1; D unclear. The germline CDR1 and CDR2 sequences are SGHRS and YFSETQ. V was trimmed by 4 bases and J by 5 bases, leaving 15 bases between them. The CDR3 loop spans 14 amino acids. In nucleotides, the CDR3 is TGCGCCAGCAGCCTGGACTCTCTTGGGACTGAAGCTTTCTTT. Its translation is CASSLDSLGTEAFF.

This clonotype was detected ten times or more. The rearrangement links TRBV20-1 to TRBJ1-4; 10 bases are shared with TRBD1. Germline V lookup: CDR1 DFQATT, CDR2 SNEGSKA (reference sequence). This CDR3 has 15 residues. The V and J ends lost 1 base and 7 bases, in that order; junction bases with no gene match: 6. CDR3 nucleotide sequence: TGCAGTGCTAGAGGACAGGGGGCGCGGGTTGAAAAACTGTTTTTT. It specifies CSARGQGARVEKLFF.